This T cell receptor beta chain was captured by sequencing in a study of blood T cell repertoires in COVID-19. Study summary: Whether acute or convalescent, the COVID-19 samples came from the United States, Italy and Spain.

Produced via immunoSEQ multiplex PCR; TCRdb's table is partial and in-frame only. The sample contains around 100,000 clones, more than 85% of which appear only once. CDR1 LNHDA and CDR2 SQIVND come from the germline V gene (reference sequence). With 4 bases removed from V and 11 bases from J, the gap between germline ends came to 11 bases. This CDR3 region has 11 residues. The origin of this receptor is a man aged 50-60 years with active COVID-19. The chain carries TRBV19 and TRBJ1-1, with D maybe TRBD1 (6 bases). Sequencing input: peripheral blood. DNA of the CDR3: TGTGCCAGTAGTAGACAGGCCGGGGCTTTCTTT. Amino acid sequence: CASSRQAGAFF.